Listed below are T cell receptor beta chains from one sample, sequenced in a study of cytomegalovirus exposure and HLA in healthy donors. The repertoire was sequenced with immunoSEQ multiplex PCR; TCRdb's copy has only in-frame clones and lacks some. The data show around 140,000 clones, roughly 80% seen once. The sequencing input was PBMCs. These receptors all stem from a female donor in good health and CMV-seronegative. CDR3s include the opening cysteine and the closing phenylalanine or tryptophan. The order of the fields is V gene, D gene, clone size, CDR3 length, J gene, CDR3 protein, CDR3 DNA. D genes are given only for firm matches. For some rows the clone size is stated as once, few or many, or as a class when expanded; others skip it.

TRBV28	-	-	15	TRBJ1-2	CASSLMVPGYRGYPF	TGTGCCAGCAGTTTAATGGTTCCGGGGTATCGTGGCTACCCCTTC
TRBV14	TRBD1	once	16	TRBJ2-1	CASSLLTGESTAEQFF	TGTGCCAGCAGCCTATTGACAGGGGAATCAACAGCTGAGCAGTTCTTC
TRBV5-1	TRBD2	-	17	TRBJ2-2	CASSSERGGSNTGELFF	TGCGCCAGCAGCTCAGAGCGGGGGGGATCGAACACCGGGGAGCTGTTTTTT
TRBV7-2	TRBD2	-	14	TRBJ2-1	CASRSSGYYNEQFF	TGTGCCAGCAGGTCTAGCGGCTACTACAATGAGCAGTTCTTC
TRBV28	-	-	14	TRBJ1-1	CASSPRASNTEAFF	TGTGCCAGCAGTCCGAGGGCTTCGAACACTGAAGCTTTCTTT
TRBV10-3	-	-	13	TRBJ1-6	CAISESTGKTLHF	TGTGCCATCAGTGAGTCCACTGGTAAGACCCTCCACTTT
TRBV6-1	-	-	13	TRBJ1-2	CASGYRANYGYTF	TGCGCCAGCGGGTACAGGGCGAACTATGGCTACACCTTC
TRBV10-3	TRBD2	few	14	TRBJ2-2	CATLAGGLAGELFF	TGTGCCACTCTAGCGGGAGGGCTGGCCGGGGAGCTGTTTTTT
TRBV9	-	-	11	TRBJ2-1	CASSSATEQFF	TGTGCCAGCAGCTCTGCTACCGAGCAGTTCTTC
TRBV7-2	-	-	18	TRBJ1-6	CASSPRVAGWQNNSPLHF	TGTGCCAGCAGCCCCCGAGTTGCGGGGTGGCAGAATAATTCACCCCTCCACTTT
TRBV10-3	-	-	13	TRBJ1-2	CAISETGHTGYTF	TGTGCCATCAGTGAGACCGGACACACCGGTTACACCTTC
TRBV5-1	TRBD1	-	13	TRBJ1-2	CASRGTGESGYTF	TGCGCCAGCAGAGGGACAGGTGAAAGCGGCTACACCTTC
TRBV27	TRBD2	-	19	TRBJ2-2	CASSSPGGLAGVRTGELFF	TGTGCCAGCAGTTCACCAGGGGGGCTAGCGGGAGTTCGCACCGGGGAGCTGTTTTTT
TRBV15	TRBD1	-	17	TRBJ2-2	CATSRGTGTGDTGELFF	TGTGCCACCAGCAGAGGCACCGGGACAGGGGACACCGGGGAGCTGTTTTTT
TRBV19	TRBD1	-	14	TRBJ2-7	CASSIYRGPYEQYF	TGTGCCAGTAGCATTTACAGGGGGCCCTACGAGCAGTACTTC
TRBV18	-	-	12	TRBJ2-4	CASSPRGNIQYF	TGTGCCAGCTCACCACGAGGGAACATTCAGTACTTC
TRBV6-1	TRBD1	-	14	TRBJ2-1	CASRRTQGGDEQFF	TGTGCCAGCAGGAGGACCCAAGGGGGCGATGAGCAGTTCTTC
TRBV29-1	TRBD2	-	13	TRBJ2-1	CSVELAGGFEQFF	TGCAGCGTTGAACTAGCGGGAGGATTTGAGCAGTTCTTC
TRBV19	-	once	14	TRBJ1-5	CASSIRGNNQPQHF	TGTGCCAGTAGTATAAGGGGTAACAATCAGCCCCAGCATTTT
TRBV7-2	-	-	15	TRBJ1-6	CASSLGRANNSPLHF	TGTGCCAGCAGCTTAGGGAGGGCGAATAATTCACCCCTCCACTTT